A selection of T cell receptor beta chains follows, all from one sample in a study of metastatic and nonmetastatic thyroid tumors. TCRdb re-processed the PCR reads through MiXCR. The sample shows over 65,000 clones, approximately 13% of them seen only once. The specimen sequenced was tumor tissue. These receptors all stem from a female donor with papillary thyroid cancer or a benign thyroid nodule (not recorded which). Some clones in this sample may be carry-over from other donors' samples. The CDR3 runs from the conserved cysteine through the conserved F or W. A D gene is named only where the DNA matches it firmly. Not all rows give a size; the values are once, few, many and, for expanded clones, a class.

j_call | v_call | clone_size | d_call | cdr3_aa | cdr3_nt
TRBJ2-5 | TRBV20-1 | many | . | CSGQSQETQYF | TGCAGTGGACAGTCCCAAGAGACCCAGTACTTC
TRBJ1-6 | TRBV27 | few | . | CASSSTGLGSPLHF | TGTGCCAGCAGTTCGACAGGTTTGGGTTCACCCCTCCACTTT
TRBJ2-1 | TRBV25-1 | few | . | CASSEFRGIADNEQFF | TGTGCCAGCAGTGAATTTCGGGGAATAGCGGATAATGAGCAGTTCTTC
TRBJ2-3 | TRBV2 | many | . | CASLRDVADTQYF | TGTGCCAGCCTCCGGGATGTGGCAGATACGCAGTATTTT
TRBJ2-1 | TRBV6-4 | many | . | CASSRTPLSYNEQFF | TGTGCCAGCAGTAGGACACCACTCTCCTACAATGAGCAGTTCTTC
TRBJ2-1 | TRBV5-1 | many | . | CASSPEGSSYNEQFF | TGCGCCAGCAGCCCCGAGGGAAGCTCCTACAATGAGCAGTTCTTC
TRBJ2-1 | TRBV15 | many | . | CATSTSEGGLAYNEQFF | TGTGCCACCAGCACCAGCGAGGGGGGGTTGGCTTACAATGAGCAGTTCTTC
TRBJ2-3 | TRBV27 | many | . | CASSSRSDTQYF | TGTGCCAGCAGTTCTCGGTCAGATACGCAGTATTTT
TRBJ2-7 | TRBV7-6 | . | . | CASSLDLRGEQYF | TGTGCCAGCAGCTTAGATTTGCGGGGAGAACAGTACTTC
TRBJ1-2 | TRBV6-1 | many | TRBD1 | CASSFYRDSLYDYTF | TGTGCCAGCAGCTTCTACCGGGACAGTCTCTATGACTACACCTTC
TRBJ1-2 | TRBV28 | many | . | CASSFLGDGYTF | TGTGCCAGCAGTTTTTTGGGTGACGGCTACACCTTC
TRBJ2-7 | TRBV29-1 | many | . | CSVSVSYEQYF | TGCAGCGTAAGCGTCTCCTACGAGCAGTACTTC
TRBJ2-2 | TRBV18 | many | TRBD2 | CASSRLAGGDTGELFF | TGTGCCAGCTCACGGCTAGCGGGAGGTGATACCGGGGAGCTGTTTTTT
TRBJ2-1 | TRBV20-1 | many | . | CSARGWRTANEQFF | TGCAGTGCTAGAGGATGGCGGACCGCGAATGAGCAGTTCTTC
TRBJ1-2 | TRBV24-1 | many | TRBD1 | CATSNTGQGLDYGYTF | TGTGCCACCAGTAATACCGGACAGGGACTCGACTATGGCTACACCTTC
TRBJ2-7 | TRBV20-1 | many | TRBD2 | CSAREAETSAYEQYF | TGCAGTGCTAGAGAGGCTGAGACTAGCGCCTACGAGCAGTACTTC
TRBJ1-5 | TRBV2 | few | . | CASSEEAGVLFQPQHF | TGTGCCAGCAGTGAAGAAGCGGGGGTCCTTTTTCAGCCCCAGCATTTT
TRBJ1-6 | TRBV30 | many | . | CAWSVNAQRNSPLHF | TGTGCCTGGAGTGTAAACGCCCAGAGGAATTCACCCCTCCACTTT
TRBJ2-2 | TRBV14 | . | . | CASSQVPAGTGELFF | TGTGCCAGCAGCCAAGTTCCAGCGGGCACCGGGGAGCTGTTTTTT
TRBJ2-2 | TRBV7-6 | many | . | CASSLIGQRNTGELFF | TGTGCCAGCAGCTTAATCGGACAGAGGAACACCGGGGAGCTGTTTTTT
TRBJ2-3 | TRBV28 | many | TRBD2 | CASSPPSGRATDTQYF | TGTGCCAGCAGCCCACCTAGCGGGAGGGCTACAGATACGCAGTATTTT
TRBJ1-5 | TRBV7-3 | many | . | CASSLGANQPQHF | TGTGCCAGCAGCTTAGGAGCTAATCAGCCCCAGCATTTT
TRBJ2-1 | TRBV28 | many | . | CASSLPARAHNEQFF | TGTGCCAGCAGTCTGCCGGCGCGGGCCCACAATGAGCAGTTCTTC
TRBJ1-6 | TRBV19 | many | . | CASSLGPHSPLHF | TGTGCCAGTAGTCTCGGCCCTCATTCACCCCTCCACTTT
TRBJ1-2 | TRBV2 | few | . | CAILVAVGRSYGYTF | TGTGCCATCCTCGTGGCCGTCGGACGGAGCTATGGCTACACCTTC
TRBJ2-3 | TRBV19 | . | . | CASSPRDKGTDTQYF | TGTGCCAGTAGTCCCAGGGATAAGGGCACAGATACGCAGTATTTT
TRBJ2-3 | TRBV7-2 | many | . | CASSLLRTIQTQYF | TGTGCCAGCAGTCTTCTCCGGACGATACAGACGCAGTATTTT
TRBJ2-7 | TRBV7-9 | many | . | CASSLNTGYEQYF | TGTGCCAGCAGCTTAAATACGGGCTACGAGCAGTACTTC
TRBJ2-2 | TRBV6-1 | few | TRBD2 | CASPMGGVTGDLFF | TGTGCCAGCCCTATGGGAGGGGTCACCGGGGATCTGTTTTTT
TRBJ1-2 | TRBV20-1 | many | TRBD1 | CSAGRQGGYGYTF | TGCAGTGCGGGCCGACAGGGCGGCTATGGCTACACCTTC
TRBJ1-5 | TRBV18 | many | TRBD1 | CASSPWDSSINQPQHF | TGTGCCAGCTCACCATGGGACAGTAGTATCAATCAGCCCCAGCATTTT
TRBJ2-7 | TRBV4-1 | . | . | CASSQVSGDYYEQYF | TGCGCCAGCAGCCAAGTTTCGGGGGATTACTACGAGCAGTACTTC
TRBJ2-1 | TRBV12-3/TRBV12-4 | many | . | CASSRRAFYNEQFF | TGTGCCAGCAGTCGGAGGGCTTTCTACAATGAGCAGTTCTTC
TRBJ2-5 | TRBV5-1 | many | . | CASSVTRGRETQYF | TGCGCCAGCAGCGTCACAAGGGGAAGGGAGACCCAGTACTTC
TRBJ1-1 | TRBV6-1 | many | . | CASSEAGANTEAFF | TGTGCCAGCAGTGAGGCCGGGGCGAACACTGAAGCTTTCTTT
TRBJ2-7 | TRBV11-3 | many | . | CASSSRNGPAYEQYF | TGTGCCAGCAGCTCTAGAAATGGGCCAGCCTACGAGCAGTACTTC
TRBJ2-7 | TRBV5-1 | many | . | CASSTDSYEQYF | TGCGCCAGCAGCACGGATTCCTACGAGCAGTACTTC